These 6 T cell receptor beta chains were all obtained from the same sample, sequenced in a study of graft-versus-host responses after intestinal transplantation. These receptors' targets are unknown. TCRdb's copy holds only in-frame clones and misses some; the assay was immunoSEQ multiplex PCR. Altogether approximately 110,000 clones are present, more than 80% being singletons, with the ten largest covering roughly 0.24%. The sequencing used unstimulated CD4+ T cells sorted from spleen or lymph node cells, collected before transplant. Receptors originate from a human donor who was the organ donor for an intestinal transplant.

This chain links TRBV4-1 with TRBJ2-7; D is unclear. The germline CDR1 and CDR2 sequences are MGHRA and YSYEKL. V was cut by 0 bases and J by 9 bases, with 9 bases left in between. CDR3 length equals 12 residues. The CDR3 region has the DNA TGCGCCAGCAGCCAAGATCAGGTCTTGCAGTACTTC. This translates into CASSQDQVLQYF.

This clone occurred once. The CDR3 DNA reads as TGTGCCAGCAGCCGGGACTTAGGCTCCTACGAGCAGTACTTC. Translated, it gives CASSRDLGSYEQYF. The V gene is TRBV5-4, the J gene TRBJ2-7, with D maybe TRBD2 (6 bases). The CDR3 extends over 14 amino acids. The germline V gene encodes CDR1 SGHNT and CDR2 YYREEE (reference sequence). The V and J ends lost 4 bases and 0 bases respectively, with 11 bases between them.

This clone was seen a few times. V is TRBV14 and J is TRBJ1-4; tentatively, D is TRBD1 (6 bases). Germline V gene sequence: CDR1 SGHDN, CDR2 FVKESK. The CDR3 is 15 residues long. Deletions cut 4 bases from V and 5 bases from J, with 14 bases between. The CDR3 loop reads CASSRRTAYNEKLFF. The CDR3 nucleotides are TGTGCCAGCAGCCGGCGGACAGCCTACAATGAAAAACTGTTTTTT.

The rearrangement joins TRBV7-2 to TRBJ2-7; weak D call: TRBD2 (6 bases). V was trimmed by 1 base and J by 2 bases, leaving 12 bases between them. The germline V gene encodes CDR1 SGHTA and CDR2 FQGNSA. The CDR3 extends over 15 amino acids. CDR3 in DNA: TGTGCCAGCAGCTTAGTCGGGGGACTCGCCTACGAGCAGTACTTC. Translated, it gives CASSLVGGLAYEQYF.

CDR3 DNA: TGTGCCAGCAGTTCCTCCGGAGGGGCGGGCGAGCAGTACTTC. This gives the protein CASSSSGGAGEQYF. The rearrangement joins TRBV28 to TRBJ2-7; weak D call: TRBD2 (6 bases). CDR1 and CDR2 (germline): MDHEN, SYDVKM. V gave up 4 bases and J gave up 6 bases, with 16 bases separating them. The CDR3 consists of 14 residues.

The chain joins TRBV28 to TRBJ1-2; D unclear. The CDR3 runs 12 residues. V dropped 2 bases and J dropped 3 bases, with 4 bases sitting between them. CDR1 and CDR2 (germline): MDHEN, SYDVKM. The CDR3 DNA follows: TGTGCCAGCAGTTTAGCATACTATGGCTACACCTTC. Residues: CASSLAYYGYTF.